The 3 T cell receptor beta chains below come from one sample, sequenced in a study of OX40 agonist ivuxolimab in advanced cancers. Assay: immunoSEQ multiplex PCR; the TCRdb copy retains only in-frame clones and omits some. The sample holds nearly 90,000 clones, around 87% seen once. The sequencing here drew on CD4+ or CD8+ T cells sorted from blood, taken in a trial of the OX40 agonist ivuxolimab. All receptors derive from an adult with an advanced solid tumor such as melanoma, head and neck, liver or kidney cancer.

The V gene is TRBV18, the J gene TRBJ1-4, with TRBD1 matching over 8 bases. Trimming took 6 bases from V and 7 from J; bases not matched to a gene: 7. Germline V gene data show CDR1 as KGHSH and CDR2 as LQKENI. The CDR3 covers 14 residues. The CDR3 sequence: CASSPRQGSEKLFF. The CDR3 region has the DNA TGTGCCAGCTCGCCTAGACAGGGGAGTGAAAAACTGTTTTTT.

The chain joins TRBV7-2 to TRBJ2-1; 9 bases map to TRBD1. The CDR3 runs to 14 residues. The V gene end was trimmed by 5 bases and the J gene end by 7 bases; junction bases not matched to a gene: 6. Germline lookup yields CDR1 SGHTA and CDR2 FQGNSA. The CDR3 sequence: CASSRSGTGNEQFF. The CDR3 nucleotides are TGTGCCAGCAGCCGATCCGGGACAGGGAATGAGCAGTTCTTC. The full variable domain, its missing parts supplied by reference TRBV7-2 and TRBJ2-1, is GAGVSQSPSNKVTEKGKDVELRCDPISGHTALYWYRQSLGQGLEFLIYFQGNSAPDKSGLPSDRFSAERTGGSVSTLTIQRTQQEDSAVYLCASSRSGTGNEQFFGPGTRLTVL.

The chain is built from TRBV7-8 and TRBJ1-5; 8 bases map to TRBD1. The CDR3 contains 15 residues. V was clipped by 1 base and J by 3 bases; unmatched bases: 2. Germline V gene lookup returns CDR1 SGHVS and CDR2 FQNEAQ. Here the CDR3 reads CASSLGQGNNQPQHF. The CDR3 bases are TGTGCCAGCAGCTTAGGACAGGGGAACAATCAGCCCCAGCATTTT.